These 5 T cell receptor beta chains were sequenced from one sample in a study of breast tumors, draining lymph nodes, adjacent tissues. Breast cancer patients provided tissue from their axillary draining lymph nodes. One entry per CDR3 protein, called by TCRdb with MiXCR from the multiplex PCR reads. Found here are around 120,000 distinct CDR3 sequences, approximately 20% of them singletons; the top ten hold about 3.5%. Material: axillary lymph node tissue. These receptors all come from a female donor with breast cancer. Some clones in this sample may be carry-over from other donors' samples.

In this sample, this clonotype turned up many times. This chain uses TRBV4-1 with TRBJ2-7; maybe TRBD1 (6 bases). Germline V gene data show CDR1 as MGHRA and CDR2 as YSYEKL. V was trimmed by 4 bases and J by 2 bases, leaving 9 bases between them. This CDR3 region has 13 residues. The CDR3 reads CASSPRDTYEQYF. As DNA, the CDR3 is TGCGCCAGCAGCCCCCGGGACACCTACGAGCAGTACTTC.

This clonotype has a count of ten or more. The chain links TRBV9 to TRBJ1-4, with D maybe TRBD1 (5 bases). The ends were cut back, 4 bases at V and 1 base at J, with 14 bases in the middle. Per germline, CDR1 SGDLS and CDR2 YYNGEE. This CDR3 is 16 amino acids long. The CDR3 loop is CASSKDPGLTNEKLFF. DNA for the CDR3: TGTGCCAGCAGCAAGGACCCAGGGTTAACTAATGAAAAACTGTTTTTT. The variable domain in full, completed from reference TRBV9 and TRBJ1-4, reads DSGVTQTPKHLITATGQRVTLRCSPRSGDLSVYWYQQSLDQGLQFLIQYYNGEERAKGNILERFSAQQFPDLHSELNLSSLELGDSALYFCASSKDPGLTNEKLFFGSGTQLSVL.

Turning to this clonotype: This may be a read error, as it is one base from a much larger clone. The chain uses TRBV10-1 and TRBJ2-3; no reliable D call. Germline assignment: CDR1 WNHNN and CDR2 SYGVQD (reference sequence). The CDR3 spans 13 residues. The CDR3 DNA reads TGCGCCAGCGGCAGCCAGAACACAGATATGCAGTATTTT. Protein sequence: CASGSQNTDMQYF.

This clonotype was recorded many times. J is TRBJ2-3 and V is TRBV9; perhaps TRBD1 as D (7 bases). V lost 4 bases and J 0 bases, leaving 15 bases between the germline ends. Germline assignment: CDR1 SGDLS and CDR2 YYNGEE. This CDR3 has 16 amino acids. CDR3: CASSPGDSTSTDTQYF. The CDR3 region has the DNA TGTGCCAGCAGCCCGGGGGACAGTACTAGCACAGATACGCAGTATTTT.

At least ten counts were recorded for this clonotype. V usage is TRBV20-1 and J usage is TRBJ2-5; 13 nucleotides match TRBD2. Germline V gene data show CDR1 as DFQATT and CDR2 as SNEGSKA (reference sequence). J was trimmed by 4 bases and V by 4 bases; bases with no gene match: 9. CDR3 length equals 16 residues. In nucleotides, the CDR3 is TGCAGTGCTACACGGTCGAGACTAGCGGGAGGAGAGACCCAGTACTTC. It yields the protein CSATRSRLAGGETQYF.